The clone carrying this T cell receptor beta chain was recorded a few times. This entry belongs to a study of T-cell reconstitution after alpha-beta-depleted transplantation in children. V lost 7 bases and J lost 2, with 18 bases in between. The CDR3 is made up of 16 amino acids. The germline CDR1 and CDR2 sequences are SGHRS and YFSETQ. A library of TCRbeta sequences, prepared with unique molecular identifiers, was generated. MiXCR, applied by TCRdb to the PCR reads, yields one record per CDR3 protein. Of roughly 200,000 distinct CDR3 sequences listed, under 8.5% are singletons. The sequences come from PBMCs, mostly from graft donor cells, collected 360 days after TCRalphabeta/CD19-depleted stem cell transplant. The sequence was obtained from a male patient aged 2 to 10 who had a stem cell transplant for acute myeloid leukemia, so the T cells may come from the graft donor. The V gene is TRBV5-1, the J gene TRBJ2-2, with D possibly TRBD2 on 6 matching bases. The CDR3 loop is CASSRRPGDNTGELFF. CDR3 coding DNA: TGCGCCAGCTCCCGACGGCCGGGAGACAACACCGGGGAGCTGTTTTTT.